This TCR beta chain was identified during a study of blood T cell repertoires in COVID-19. Study background: COVID-19 samples from acute and convalescent phases originated in the United States, Italy and Spain.

Only in-frame clones appear in the TCRdb table, and some are missing; sequencing was by immunoSEQ multiplex PCR. Counted here are more than 300,000 clones, nearly 90% occurring once; the ten biggest clones make up about 1%. Trimming left V 6 bases short and J 9 bases short, with 12 bases between. The CDR3 totals 11 residues. From germline, CDR1 is DFQATT and CDR2 SNEGSKA (reference sequence). Sequenced: peripheral blood. This sequence originates from a woman aged 35 to 49 with COVID-19, enrolled during active disease. V gene TRBV20-1 combines with J gene TRBJ1-3; no clear D gene. CDR3 amino acids: CSAPVGGTIYF. The CDR3 nucleotides are TGCAGTGCCCCAGTCGGAGGCACCATATATTTT.